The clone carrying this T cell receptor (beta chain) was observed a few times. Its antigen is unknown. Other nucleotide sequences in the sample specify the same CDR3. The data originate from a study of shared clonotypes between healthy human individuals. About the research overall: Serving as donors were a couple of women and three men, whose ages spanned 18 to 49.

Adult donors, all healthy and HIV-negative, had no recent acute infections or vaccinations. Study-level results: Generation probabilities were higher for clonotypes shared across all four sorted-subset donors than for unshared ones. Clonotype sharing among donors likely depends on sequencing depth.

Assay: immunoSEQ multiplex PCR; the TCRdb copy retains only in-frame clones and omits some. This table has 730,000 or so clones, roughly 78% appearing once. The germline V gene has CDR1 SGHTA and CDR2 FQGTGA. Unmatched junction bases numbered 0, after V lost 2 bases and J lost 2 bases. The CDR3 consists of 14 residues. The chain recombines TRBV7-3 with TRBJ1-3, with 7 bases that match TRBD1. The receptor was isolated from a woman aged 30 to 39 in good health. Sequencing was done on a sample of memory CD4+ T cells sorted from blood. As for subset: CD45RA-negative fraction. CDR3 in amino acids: CASSLGTAGNTIYF. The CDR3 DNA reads TGTGCCAGCAGCTTAGGGACAGCTGGAAACACCATATATTTT.